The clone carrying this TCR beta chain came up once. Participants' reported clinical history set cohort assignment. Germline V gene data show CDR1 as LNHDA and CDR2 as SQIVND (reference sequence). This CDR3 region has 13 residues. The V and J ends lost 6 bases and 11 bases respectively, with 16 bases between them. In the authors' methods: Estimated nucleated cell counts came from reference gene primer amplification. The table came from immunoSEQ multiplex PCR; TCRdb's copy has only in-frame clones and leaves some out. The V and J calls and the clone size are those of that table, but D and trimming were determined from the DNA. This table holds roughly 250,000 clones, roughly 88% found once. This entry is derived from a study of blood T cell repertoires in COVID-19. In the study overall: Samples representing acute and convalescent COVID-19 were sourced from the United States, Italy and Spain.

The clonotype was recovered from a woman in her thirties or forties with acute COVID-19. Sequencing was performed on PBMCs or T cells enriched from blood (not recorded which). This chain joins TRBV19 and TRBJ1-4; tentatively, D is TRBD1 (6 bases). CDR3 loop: CASRRQGMDKLFF. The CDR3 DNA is TGTGCCAGTAGACGGCAGGGGATGGATAAACTGTTTTTT.